This TCR beta chain was profiled in a study of blood T cells in healthy people across ages. Findings and limits, study-wide: Aged donors had fewer naive CD4+ cells and lower diversity than long-lived donors. Considered underestimates were the diversity estimates obtained from one million T cells.

The second PCR ran about 6 to 12 cycles with a sample-barcoded 5' primer and J-beta primers. TCRdb re-called the 5' RACE reads with MiXCR, one entry per CDR3 protein. Found here are approximately 320,000 distinct CDR3 sequences, around 27% of them singletons; the top ten hold 25% to 35%. The germline CDR1 and CDR2 sequences are MDHEN and SYDVKM. J lost 8 bases, V lost 8 bases, and 9 bases had no gene match. This CDR3 is built from 12 residues. This clonotype was detected only a few times. The target antigen is unknown. The source material was blood. This sequence joins TRBV28 and TRBJ2-7; 7 positions agree with TRBD1. The sequence was obtained from a woman in her sixties or seventies in good health. The CDR3 DNA sequence: TGTGCCAGCGGCCTCACACAGGGGAAGCAGTACTTC. This gives the protein CASGLTQGKQYF.